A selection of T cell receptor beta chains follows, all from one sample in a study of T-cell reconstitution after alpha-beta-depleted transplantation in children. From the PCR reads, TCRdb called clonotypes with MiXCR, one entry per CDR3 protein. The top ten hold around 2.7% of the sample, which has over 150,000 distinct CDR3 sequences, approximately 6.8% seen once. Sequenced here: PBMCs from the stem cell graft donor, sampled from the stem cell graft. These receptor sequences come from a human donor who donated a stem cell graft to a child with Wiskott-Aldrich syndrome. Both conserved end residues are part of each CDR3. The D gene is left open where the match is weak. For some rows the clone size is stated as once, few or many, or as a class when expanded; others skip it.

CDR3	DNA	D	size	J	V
CASSWTSGSSGANVLTF	TGCGCCAGCAGTTGGACTAGCGGGAGTTCTGGGGCCAACGTCCTGACTTTC	TRBD2	few	TRBJ2-6	TRBV5-1
CSARDRPAEAFF	TGCAGTGCTAGAGATAGGCCGGCCGAAGCTTTCTTT	.	many	TRBJ1-1	TRBV20-1
CSARDQAWAGELFF	TGCAGTGCTAGAGATCAGGCATGGGCCGGGGAGCTGTTTTTT	.	many	TRBJ2-2	TRBV20-1
CASSFEVDLYEQYF	TGTGCCAGCAGTTTTGAGGTAGACCTTTACGAGCAGTACTTC	.	many	TRBJ2-7	TRBV12-3/TRBV12-4
CASGLPTGELFF	TGTGCTAGTGGTCTACCCACCGGGGAGCTGTTTTTT	.	many	TRBJ2-2	TRBV12-5
CSVEDRGGIGTQYF	TGCAGCGTTGAAGATCGGGGGGGAATCGGGACCCAGTACTTC	TRBD2	.	TRBJ2-5	TRBV29-1
CASSFPGTGEQFF	TGTGCCAGCAGTTTCCCCGGGACGGGGGAGCAGTTCTTC	.	.	TRBJ2-1	TRBV27
CASSLGRYEQYF	TGTGCCAGCAGCTTGGGCAGGTACGAGCAGTACTTC	.	many	TRBJ2-7	TRBV5-8
CAWINPGLALNSYNEQFF	TGTGCCTGGATTAATCCGGGACTAGCTTTAAACTCCTACAATGAGCAGTTCTTC	TRBD2	.	TRBJ2-1	TRBV30
CASSLVEADEQYF	TGTGCCAGCAGCTTAGTGGAAGCGGACGAGCAGTACTTC	.	.	TRBJ2-7	TRBV7-9
CASSLAGRTSGNTIYF	TGTGCCAGCAGCTTAGCGGGCAGGACCTCTGGAAACACCATATATTTT	.	few	TRBJ1-3	TRBV7-9
CSASRRTSNTGELFF	TGCAGTGCTAGTAGGCGGACATCGAACACCGGGGAGCTGTTTTTT	.	many	TRBJ2-2	TRBV20-1
CASSEAGVEDTQYF	TGTGCCAGCAGTGAAGCAGGGGTCGAAGATACGCAGTATTTT	.	few	TRBJ2-3	TRBV2
CASSQGTYNEQFF	TGTGCCAGCAGCCAAGGTACTTACAATGAGCAGTTCTTC	.	.	TRBJ2-1	TRBV3-1
CASKNRSASGGATNTGELFF	TGTGCCAGCAAAAACAGGTCGGCTAGCGGGGGGGCCACGAACACCGGGGAGCTGTTTTTT	TRBD2	many	TRBJ2-2	TRBV11-1
CASSYSILGTGTDTQYF	TGTGCCAGCAGTTACTCGATTCTCGGGACGGGGACAGATACGCAGTATTTT	.	few	TRBJ2-3	TRBV6-5
CSASRQGYGYTF	TGCAGTGCTAGTAGGCAGGGTTATGGCTACACCTTC	.	many	TRBJ1-2	TRBV20-1
CASSPANRGGNNEQFF	TGCGCCAGCAGCCCCGCAAACAGGGGAGGGAACAATGAGCAGTTCTTC	.	many	TRBJ2-1	TRBV5-1
CASSLDRKQPQHF	TGTGCCAGCAGTCTCGACAGGAAGCAGCCCCAGCATTTT	.	.	TRBJ1-5	TRBV12-3/TRBV12-4
CASRYTSGGTYEQYF	TGTGCCAGCAGATATACTAGCGGGGGGACGTACGAGCAGTACTTC	TRBD2	many	TRBJ2-7	TRBV27
CATSRDLGDTQYF	TGTGCCACCAGCAGAGATCTTGGAGATACGCAGTATTTT	.	many	TRBJ2-3	TRBV15
CASSLAGYSYEQYF	TGTGCCAGCAGTCTAGCGGGGTACTCCTACGAGCAGTACTTC	TRBD2	many	TRBJ2-7	TRBV12-3/TRBV12-4
CASKEENTGELFF	TGCGCCAGCAAGGAAGAGAACACCGGGGAGCTGTTTTTT	.	.	TRBJ2-2	TRBV5-1
CASSLNMRSNYGYTF	TGTGCCAGCAGCTTGAATATGCGAAGCAACTATGGCTACACCTTC	.	.	TRBJ1-2	TRBV11-2
CASSLRNGRSTGELFF	TGCGCCAGCAGCTTGCGGAACGGAAGAAGCACCGGGGAGCTGTTTTTT	.	few	TRBJ2-2	TRBV5-1
CASSQVATGGIDYGYTF	TGTGCCAGCAGCCAAGTCGCAACTGGGGGGATTGACTATGGCTACACCTTC	.	few	TRBJ1-2	TRBV14
CASSLRQNTGELFF	TGTGCCAGCAGTTTGAGGCAGAACACCGGGGAGCTGTTTTTT	.	many	TRBJ2-2	TRBV12-3/TRBV12-4
CASSFRKRGGLGTEAFF	TGTGCCAGCAGCTTCCGGAAACGCGGGGGGTTGGGCACTGAAGCTTTCTTT	.	.	TRBJ1-1	TRBV7-9
CSVVTLAGGELFF	TGCAGCGTTGTGACACTAGCGGGCGGGGAGCTGTTTTTT	TRBD2	many	TRBJ2-2	TRBV29-1
CASSLTGGDNYGYTF	TGTGCCAGCAGCTTGACAGGGGGCGACAACTATGGCTACACCTTC	TRBD1	many	TRBJ1-2	TRBV7-9
CASSPGTGTTEAFF	TGTGCCAGCAGTCCGGGAACCGGGACGACTGAAGCTTTCTTT	.	.	TRBJ1-1	TRBV6-5
CATSRQGLNYGYTF	TGTGCCACCAGCCGACAGGGCCTAAACTATGGCTACACCTTC	TRBD1	many	TRBJ1-2	TRBV24-1
CASSPTLAGGADTQYF	TGTGCCAGCAGCCCTACGCTAGCGGGAGGCGCAGATACGCAGTATTTT	TRBD2	many	TRBJ2-3	TRBV7-7
CASSREGLGTEAFF	TGTGCCAGCTCGCGCGAAGGGCTCGGCACTGAAGCTTTCTTT	.	few	TRBJ1-1	TRBV18
CASSYRLTETQYF	TGTGCCAGCAGCTATCGACTAACGGAGACCCAGTACTTC	.	many	TRBJ2-5	TRBV7-2
CASSLVGPSIKDTQYF	TGTGCCAGCAGCTTAGTTGGGCCATCTATTAAGGATACGCAGTATTTT	.	many	TRBJ2-3	TRBV11-2
CASSRLANEQFF	TGTGCCAGCAGCCGACTAGCAAATGAGCAGTTCTTC	TRBD2	.	TRBJ2-1	TRBV7-2
CASSPGGMDEQFF	TGTGCCAGCAGCCCTGGGGGGATGGATGAGCAGTTCTTC	.	many	TRBJ2-1	TRBV11-3
CASSGTGRSDTQYF	TGCGCCAGCAGCGGAACCGGACGCTCAGATACGCAGTATTTT	.	many	TRBJ2-3	TRBV5-1
CASSLPGTGPNTEAFF	TGTGCCAGCAGTTTACCAGGGACGGGACCCAACACTGAAGCTTTCTTT	.	many	TRBJ1-1	TRBV27
CASSPTGLSNQPQHF	TGCGCCAGCAGCCCGACAGGGTTATCCAATCAGCCCCAGCATTTT	TRBD1	.	TRBJ1-5	TRBV5-1
CASSLGTSASSYEQYF	TGCGCCAGCAGCCTCGGGACTAGCGCATCCTCCTACGAGCAGTACTTC	TRBD2	few	TRBJ2-7	TRBV4-3
CASSSYSLRDTEAFF	TGTGCCAGCAGCTCATACAGCCTGAGGGACACTGAAGCTTTCTTT	.	few	TRBJ1-1	TRBV5-5
CASSPLAGGIFYEQYF	TGTGCCAGCAGTCCACTGGCGGGAGGTATCTTCTACGAGCAGTACTTC	TRBD2	few	TRBJ2-7	TRBV7-2
CATGQQPNTEAFF	TGTGCCACGGGACAGCAACCGAACACTGAAGCTTTCTTT	TRBD1	many	TRBJ1-1	TRBV10-3
CAWSVGTSGTNEQFF	TGTGCCTGGAGTGTCGGGACTAGCGGTACCAATGAGCAGTTCTTC	TRBD2	few	TRBJ2-1	TRBV30
CGVMDLAAQHF	TGCGGCGTCATGGACCTCGCAGCCCAGCATTTT	.	.	TRBJ1-5	TRBV29-1
CATSRERTGLSIATNEKLFF	TGTGCCACCAGCAGAGAAAGGACAGGGTTAAGCATCGCAACTAATGAAAAACTGTTTTTT	TRBD1	few	TRBJ1-4	TRBV15
CSARDPGTTNQPQHF	TGCAGTGCTAGAGATCCAGGGACGACAAATCAGCCCCAGCATTTT	.	many	TRBJ1-5	TRBV20-1
CASSPTWSSYNEQFF	TGTGCCAGCAGCCCCACCTGGTCCTCCTACAATGAGCAGTTCTTC	.	many	TRBJ2-1	TRBV5-5
CASSTWDEAFF	TGTGCCAGCAGTACTTGGGACGAAGCTTTCTTT	.	many	TRBJ1-1	TRBV12-3/TRBV12-4